This TCR beta chain derives from a study of T cells after posttransplantation cyclophosphamide. Findings and caveats of the study: Blood and skin or GI T cell repertoires showed limited TRB overlap. After PTCy, TRB diversity resembled that of CNI/methotrexate controls. Donor-recipient repertoire similarity was low at 1-2 months, rising over year one.

Only in-frame clones appear in the TCRdb table, and some are missing; sequencing was by immunoSEQ multiplex PCR. The sample yields about 2,900 clones, without any singletons. This clone is medium-sized. The antigen remains unidentified. Busulfan-fludarabine conditioning, marrow transplant, and cyclophosphamide on days +3 and +4 were administered. Trimming removed 3 bases from V and 9 bases from J; junction bases left unmatched: 6. The CDR3 is 14 residues long. Germline CDR1 LNHNV, CDR2 YYDKDF (reference sequence). This material consisted of PBMCs, taken after allogeneic stem cell transplant with posttransplant cyclophosphamide. The rearrangement joins TRBV15 to TRBJ2-3, with 10 nucleotides matching TRBD2. This sequence originates from a female patient aged 50 to 60 who received an allogeneic stem cell transplant from a related donor, was CMV-positive, and had no GVHD. The graft donor may account for some of the T cells. The CDR3 DNA sequence: TGTGCCACCAGCAGCGGGACTAGCGTCCCGACGCAGTATTTT. Translated, it gives CATSSGTSVPTQYF.